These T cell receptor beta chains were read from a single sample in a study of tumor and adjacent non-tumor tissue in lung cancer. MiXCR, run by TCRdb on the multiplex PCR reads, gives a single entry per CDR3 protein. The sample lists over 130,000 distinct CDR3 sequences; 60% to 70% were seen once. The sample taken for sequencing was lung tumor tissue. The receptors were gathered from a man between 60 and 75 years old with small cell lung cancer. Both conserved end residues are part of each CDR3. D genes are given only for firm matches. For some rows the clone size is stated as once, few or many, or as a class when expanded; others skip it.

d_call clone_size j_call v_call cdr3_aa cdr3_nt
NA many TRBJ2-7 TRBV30 CAWGVAALTHEQYF TGTGCCTGGGGTGTAGCGGCACTGACCCACGAGCAGTACTTC
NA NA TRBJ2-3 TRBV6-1 CVSSEEWGADTQYF TGTGTCAGCAGTGAAGAATGGGGCGCAGATACGCAGTATTTT
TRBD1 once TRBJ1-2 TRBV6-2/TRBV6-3 CTSSFRQGRYYGYTF TGTACCAGCAGTTTCCGACAGGGGCGGTACTATGGTTACACCTTC
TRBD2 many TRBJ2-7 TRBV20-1 CSASRGSGSSYEQYF TGCAGTGCTTCAAGAGGGAGCGGGAGCTCCTACGAGCAGTACTTC
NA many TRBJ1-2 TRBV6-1 CASSESFGSLYGYTF TGTGCCAGCAGTGAATCCTTCGGCAGCCTCTATGGCTACACCTTC
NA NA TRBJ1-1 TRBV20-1 CSVRDYTEAFF TGCAGTGTTAGGGACTACACTGAAGCCTTCTTT
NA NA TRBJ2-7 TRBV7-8 CASSLGGWRYSYEQYF TGTGCCAGCAGCTTAGGGGGATGGCGTTACTCCTACGAGCAGTACTTC
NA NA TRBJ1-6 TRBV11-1 CVSSFSGHNLPLHF TGTGTCAGCAGCTTCTCAGGACATAATTTACCCCTCCACTTT
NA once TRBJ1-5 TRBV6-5 CANSFPNQPQHF TGCGCCAACAGTTTCCCTAATCAGCCCCAGCATTTT
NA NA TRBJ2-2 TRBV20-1 CSVQGDIGSCFF NA
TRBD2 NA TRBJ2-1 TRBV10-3 CAISSLAGDYNEQFF TGTGCCATCAGTAGTCTTGCGGGAGATTACAATGAGCAGTTCTTC
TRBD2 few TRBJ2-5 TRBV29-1 CSVEDLGGQETQYF TGCAGCGTTGAAGATCTCGGGGGGCAAGAGACCCAGTACTTC
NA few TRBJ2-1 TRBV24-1 CATSKDRRNNEQFF TGTGCCACCAGTAAAGACAGGAGGAACAATGAGCAGTTCTTC
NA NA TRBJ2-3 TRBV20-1 CSASRSARDTQYF TGCAGTGCTAGTCGCAGCGCGAGGGATACGCAGTATTTT
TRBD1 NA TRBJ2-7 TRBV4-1 CASSPGQGFTYQQYF TGCGCCAGCAGTCCGGGACAGGGATTTACATACCAGCAGTATTTC
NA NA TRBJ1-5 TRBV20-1 CSARGRETGPQHF TGCAGTGCTAGAGGGCGGGAAACGGGGCCCCAGCATTTT
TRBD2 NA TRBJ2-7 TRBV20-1 CSAISGSRGYEQYF TGCAGTGCAATTAGCGGGAGTAGGGGCTACGAGCAGTACTTC
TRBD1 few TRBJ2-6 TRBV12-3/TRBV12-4 CASSTSTGDGANVLTF TGTGCCAGCAGTACCTCCACAGGGGATGGGGCCAACGTCCTGACTTTC
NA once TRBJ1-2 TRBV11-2 CASSLAGIGCGYTF TGTGCCAGCAGCCTAGCCGGGATAGGGTGCGGCTACACCTTC
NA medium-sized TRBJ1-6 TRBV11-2 CASSLVGVRVGNSPLHF TGTGCCAGCAGCTTAGTTGGGGTTCGCGTGGGGAACTCACCCCTCCACTTT
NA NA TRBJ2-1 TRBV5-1 CASSLGGANEQFF TGCGCCAGCAGCTTGGGGGGGGCGAATGAGCAGTTCTTC
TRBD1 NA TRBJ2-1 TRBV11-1 CASSFVGVRDRGEKFF TGTGCCAGCAGCTTCGTGGGGGTCAGGGACAGGGGTGAGAAGTTCTTC
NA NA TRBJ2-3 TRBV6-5 CTSSYRGVAARDMQYF TGTACCAGCAGCTACCGCGGAGTAGCGGCTAGAGATATGCAGTATTTT
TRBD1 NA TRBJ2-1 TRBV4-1 CASCHRQGERGEQIF TGCGCCAGCTGCCACCGACAGGGGGAAAGGGGTGAGCAGATCTTC
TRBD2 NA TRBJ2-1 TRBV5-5 CTSSSGTSGNPRGAYNEQFF TGTACCAGCAGCTCCGGGACTAGCGGGAATCCGAGGGGCGCCTACAATGAGCAGTTCTTC
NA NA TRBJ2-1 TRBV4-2 CASSQETNDNEQFF TGTGCCAGCAGCCAAGAGACTAACGACAATGAACAGTTCTTC
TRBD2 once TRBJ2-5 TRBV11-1 CASTATSGRGEAQYF TGTGCTAGCACCGCGACTAGCGGGAGAGGCGAGGCCCAGTACTTC
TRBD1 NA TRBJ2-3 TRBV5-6 CASSLDTGGTDTQYF TGTGCCAGCAGCCTAGACACAGGGGGCACAGATACGCAGTATTTT
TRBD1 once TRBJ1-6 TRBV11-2 CASSTYRGGSPLYF TGTGCCAGCAGCACTTACAGGGGAGGTTCACCCCTATACTTT
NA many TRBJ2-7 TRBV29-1 CSVVLGPSNYEQYF TGCAGCGTTGTGCTTGGGCCGTCCAACTACGAGCAGTACTTC
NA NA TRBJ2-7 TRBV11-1 CASSLRLPDRFLSYEQYF TGTGCCAGCAGCTTAAGGCTACCCGACAGGTTTCTCTCCTACGAGCAGTACTTC
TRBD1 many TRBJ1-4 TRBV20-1 CSAGQGPNEKLFF TGCAGTGCTGGACAGGGGCCGAATGAAAAACTGTTTTTT